This entry lists 31 T cell receptor beta chains sequenced from one sample in a study of T cell repertoires in cytomegalovirus infection. From the reads, TCRdb called clonotypes with MiXCR, one entry per CDR3 protein. The profile shows around 25,000 distinct CDR3 sequences, 22% of them singletons. Their antigens remain unidentified. This sample comprised CD8+ T cells from cultured PBMCs, obtained from culture after CMV antigen stimulation. The receptors here all came from a human donor in good health (CMV status not recorded). Some clones in this sample may be carry-over from other donors' samples.

This clonotype came up a few times. The J gene is TRBJ1-2, the V gene TRBV7-9, with a tentative D call TRBD1 (6 bases). CDR1 and CDR2 (germline): SEHNR, FQNEAQ (reference sequence). Trimming removed 1 base from V and 6 bases from J, with 9 bases in between. The CDR3 has 13 residues. The CDR3 reads CASSLENRDGYTF. The CDR3 DNA is TGTGCCAGCAGCTTAGAGAACAGGGATGGCTACACCTTC. Supplemented by reference TRBV7-9 and TRBJ1-2, the full variable domain reads DTGVSQNPRHKITKRGQNVTFRCDPISEHNRLYWYRQTLGQGPEFLTYFQNEAQLEKSRLLSDRFSAERPKGSFSTLEIQRTEQGDSAMYLCASSLENRDGYTFGSGTRLTVV.

This clonotype was seen at least ten times. The chain has TRBV28 and TRBJ2-3; D is uncertain. Trimming left V 6 bases short and J 1 base short, with 8 bases between. Germline loops: CDR1 MDHEN, CDR2 SYDVKM. The CDR3 loop spans 13 amino acids. The CDR3 coding sequence is TGTGCCAGCAGACTTCCCGGCACAGATACGCAGTATTTT. It specifies CASRLPGTDTQYF.

This clonotype appeared many times. The chain links TRBV7-8 to TRBJ2-5; D is unresolved. V was clipped by 1 base and J by 7 bases, with 13 bases between them. The CDR3 is 14 amino acids. CDR1 is SGHVS, CDR2 FQNEAQ, per germline. CDR3 bases: TGTGCCAGCAGCTTAGGCCAGGCTCGTGGGACCCAGTACTTC. Its translation: CASSLGQARGTQYF.

The V call is TRBV29-1, the J call TRBJ2-1, with D perhaps TRBD2 (6 bases). The V end lost 7 bases, the J end lost 4 bases, and 14 bases lay between the germline ends. The CDR3 length is 13 residues. Germline V lookup: CDR1 SQVTM, CDR2 ANQGSEA. The CDR3 DNA follows: TGCAGCGGGGAGGCAGGCAATTACAATGAGCAGTTCTTC. Its protein is CSGEAGNYNEQFF.

The chain is built from TRBV20-1 and TRBJ2-7; 12 nucleotides match TRBD2. V dropped 6 bases and J dropped 0; count of bases not matched to a gene: 15. The CDR3 extends over 18 amino acids. Per germline, CDR1 DFQATT and CDR2 SNEGSKA (reference sequence). The CDR3 region is CSAPWRTSGASSSYEQYF. The CDR3 DNA reads TGCAGTGCCCCTTGGAGGACTAGCGGGGCTTCGAGCTCCTACGAGCAGTACTTC.

CDR3 residues: CASSEGLGSSYEKLFF. As DNA, the CDR3 is TGTGCCAGCAGTGAAGGGTTGGGCAGTTCTTATGAAAAACTGTTTTTT. This chain links TRBV2 with TRBJ1-4; D gene uncertain. CDR3 size: 16 residues. Germline V lookup: CDR1 SNHLY, CDR2 FYNNEI. V lost 1 base to trimming and J lost 6 bases, with 15 bases between them.

In this sample, this clonotype turned up many times. The chain recombines TRBV7-9 with TRBJ2-1; a possible D gene is TRBD1 (5 bases). The V end was cut by 5 bases, the J end by 4 bases, with 9 bases between. CDR1 and CDR2 from the germline V gene are SEHNR and FQNEAQ (reference sequence). The CDR3 consists of 13 residues. The CDR3 reads CASSPRGYNEQFF. Written as DNA, the CDR3 is TGTGCCAGCAGCCCAAGGGGTTACAATGAGCAGTTCTTC.

The J gene is TRBJ2-7, the V gene TRBV5-1, with a weak D call TRBD1 (6 bases). The CDR3 is made up of 14 amino acids. V was clipped by 1 base and J by 3 bases, with 11 bases between them. The V gene's germline CDR1 is SGHRS and CDR2 YFSETQ. The CDR3 region is CASSLWDKDYEQYF. The CDR3 nucleotides read TGCGCCAGCAGCTTGTGGGACAAAGACTACGAGCAGTACTTC.

This clonotype has only a few counts. CDR3 sequence: CASSYTGTGSSYEQYF. In nucleotides, the CDR3 is TGTGCCAGCAGTTACACCGGGACAGGGAGCTCCTACGAGCAGTACTTC. The chain combines TRBV7-9 with TRBJ2-7; 9 nucleotides match TRBD1. The germline V gene has CDR1 SEHNR and CDR2 FQNEAQ (reference sequence). CDR3 size: 16 residues. J lost 0 bases, V lost 6 bases, and 9 bases had no gene match.

This clonotype occurred a few times. This chain connects TRBV11-2 to TRBJ2-7, with 8 bases identical to TRBD1. The CDR3 has 15 residues. The junction had 9 bases not matched to a gene; V was cut back by 4 bases and J by 4 bases. The germline CDR1 and CDR2 sequences are SGHAT and FQNNGV. DNA of the CDR3: TGTGCCAGCAGCTGGGGGCAGGGGGCTGGGTACGAGCAGTACTTC. Amino acids: CASSWGQGAGYEQYF.

This clonotype was counted at least ten times. The chain carries TRBV4-3 and TRBJ1-6; 8 nucleotides match TRBD1. The length of the CDR3 is 13 residues. Looked up from germline, CDR1 is LGHNA and CDR2 is YSLEER. The J segment lost 14 bases and the V segment lost 4 bases, leaving 7 bases of the junction unmatched. The CDR3 spells CASSPGQGGSLHF. For the CDR3, the DNA is TGCGCCAGCAGCCCCGGACAGGGAGGTTCCCTCCACTTT.

This clonotype was seen more than once but under ten times. The rearrangement joins TRBV29-1 to TRBJ1-6; 10 positions match TRBD1. Trimming at V came to 6 bases and at J to 9 bases, leaving 8 bases not matched to a gene. Germline assignment: CDR1 SQVTM and CDR2 ANQGSEA. There are 14 residues in the CDR3. CDR3 protein: CSVRQGAWGSPLHF. CDR3 in DNA: TGCAGCGTCAGACAGGGGGCTTGGGGTTCACCCCTCCACTTT.

This clonotype was counted a few times. The chain couples TRBV4-1 to TRBJ1-3; D remains ambiguous. Trimming took 2 bases from V and 0 from J, leaving 11 bases between them. CDR3 length equals 16 residues. In germline, CDR1 is MGHRA, CDR2 YSYEKL. CDR3 DNA sequence: TGCGCCAGCAGCCAAACCCCCCGGACCTCTGGAAACACCATATATTTT. It yields the protein CASSQTPRTSGNTIYF.

V gene TRBV5-6 combines with J gene TRBJ1-6; D remains ambiguous. The germline V and J ends were trimmed by 4 bases and 17 bases, with 25 bases remaining between them. CDR1 SGHDT and CDR2 YYEEEE come from the germline V gene. The CDR3 is 15 residues long. The CDR3 sequence: CASSRGSGELAEIHF. The DNA of the CDR3 is TGTGCCAGCAGCCGAGGATCGGGCGAGCTGGCAGAAATCCACTTT.

CDR3 loop: CASTRVVRGFTDTQYF. In nucleotides, the CDR3 is TGTGCCAGCACCCGGGTGGTGCGGGGGTTCACAGATACGCAGTATTTT. V gene TRBV12-3 or TRBV12-4 combines with J gene TRBJ2-3, with TRBD2 identical over 7 bases. This CDR3 is built from 16 residues. V shed 7 bases and J 2 bases; nucleotides not matched to a gene: 12.

J is TRBJ2-4 and V is TRBV5-6; no reliable D call. Germline V lookup: CDR1 SGHDT, CDR2 YYEEEE. The CDR3 is made up of 13 amino acids. Trimming shortened V by 2 bases and J by 6 bases, and 9 bases separated the two germline ends. CDR3: CASSLGSANIQYF. The CDR3, as DNA: TGTGCCAGCAGCTTAGGGTCAGCAAACATTCAGTACTTC.

The chain couples TRBV4-1 to TRBJ2-6, with 8 bases aligning to TRBD1. Germline V gene sequence: CDR1 MGHRA, CDR2 YSYEKL. There are 23 residues in the CDR3. V lost 0 bases, J lost 2 bases, and 21 bases stayed unmatched. The CDR3: CASSQDGGQGARLAPAGANVLTF. CDR3 sequence (DNA): TGCGCCAGCAGCCAAGATGGAGGCCAGGGGGCGCGTCTCGCCCCCGCTGGGGCCAACGTCCTGACTTTC.

In this sample, this clonotype turned up a few times. The V gene is TRBV2, the J gene TRBJ2-1; D could derive from TRBD1 or TRBD2 (5 bases each). The V end was cut by 6 bases, the J end by 0 bases, with 15 bases between. Germline CDR1 is SNHLY and CDR2 is FYNNEI. The CDR3 totals 16 residues. The CDR3 protein is CASSTPGTTSYNEQFF. The CDR3 DNA reads as TGTGCCAGCAGCACTCCAGGGACCACCTCCTACAATGAGCAGTTCTTC.

CDR3 nucleotides: TGTGCCAGCACCACACAGGGGGACTACGAGCAGTACTTC. Encoded protein: CASTTQGDYEQYF. The chain recombines TRBV5-6 with TRBJ2-7, with TRBD1 matching over 8 bases. CDR3 length: 13 residues. CDR1 is SGHDT, CDR2 YYEEEE, per germline. Trimming at V came to 6 bases and at J to 3 bases, leaving 5 bases not matched to a gene.

This sequence joins TRBV7-2 and TRBJ2-7, with D possibly being TRBD1 or TRBD2 (6 bases each). V gave up 4 bases and J gave up 3 bases, with 13 bases separating them. Germline CDR1 reads SGHTA; CDR2 reads FQGNSA. The CDR3 contains 14 residues. The DNA for the CDR3 is TGTGCCAGCAGCTGGAACAGGGAGGACTACGAGCAGTACTTC. Translated, it gives CASSWNREDYEQYF.

This clonotype was seen many times. The chain couples TRBV7-2 to TRBJ2-5, with 9 nucleotides matching TRBD1. The ends lost 1 base at V and 5 bases at J; junction bases unmatched: 11. The CDR3 is 17 amino acids. In germline, CDR1 is SGHTA, CDR2 FQGNSA. The CDR3 DNA reads TGTGCCAGCAGCTTAGGACAGGGGGTCTATGTAGCCGAGACCCAGTACTTC. Translation: CASSLGQGVYVAETQYF.

The chain links TRBV6-2 or TRBV6-3 to TRBJ1-1; possibly TRBD1 for D (6 bases). Trimming removed 6 bases at V and 3 bases at J, with 14 bases between. The CDR3 is 14 residues long. Germline CDR1 is MNHEY and CDR2 is SVGEGT. The CDR3 here is CASRLGAGDTEAFF. For the CDR3, the DNA is TGTGCCAGCAGGCTGGGGGCAGGGGACACTGAAGCTTTCTTT.

The chain combines TRBV7-6 with TRBJ1-2; 7 nucleotides agree with TRBD1. The germline CDR1 and CDR2 sequences are SGHVS and FNYEAQ. This CDR3 region has 12 residues. V gave up 7 bases and J gave up 6 bases; unmatched junction bases: 5. The CDR3 here is CASNQGGDGYTF. The CDR3 nucleotides are TGTGCCAGCAACCAGGGGGGCGATGGCTACACCTTC.

The rearrangement joins TRBV6-1 to TRBJ1-4; D not resolved. CDR1 MNHNS and CDR2 SASEGT come from the germline V gene. V was pared by 1 base and J by 8 bases, with 17 bases between. This CDR3 has 16 residues. This CDR3 reads CASSEGRQSYGEKLFF. The CDR3 DNA is TGTGCCAGCAGTGAAGGTAGACAAAGTTATGGGGAAAAACTGTTTTTT.

This clonotype was counted at least ten times. V gene TRBV7-8 combines with J gene TRBJ2-1; tentative D call: TRBD2 (6 bases). The CDR3 contains 16 residues. V lost 0 bases to trimming and J lost 5 bases, with 14 bases between them. Germline V gives CDR1 SGHVS, CDR2 FQNEAQ. The CDR3 is CASSLAGGIEHNEQFF. CDR3 sequence (DNA): TGTGCCAGCAGCTTAGCCGGGGGTATTGAACACAATGAGCAGTTCTTC. The complete variable domain, with remaining parts taken from reference TRBV7-8 and TRBJ2-1, reads GAGVSQSPRYKVAKRGQDVALRCDPISGHVSLFWYQQALGQGPEFLTYFQNEAQLDKSGLPSDRFFAERPEGSVSTLKIQRTQQEDSAVYLCASSLAGGIEHNEQFFGPGTRLTVL.

V and J are TRBV5-1 and TRBJ2-5; 13 nucleotides line up with TRBD2. CDR1 and CDR2 from the germline V gene are SGHRS and YFSETQ. V gave up 1 base and J gave up 0 bases; unmatched junction bases: 3. This CDR3 region has 17 residues. The CDR3 coding sequence is TGCGCCAGCAGCTTGAGGGGACTAGCGGGGTACCAAGAGACCCAGTACTTC. The encoded protein is CASSLRGLAGYQETQYF.

The V call is TRBV20-1, the J call TRBJ2-7; D is ambiguous. Trimming removed 1 base from V and 0 bases from J, with 7 bases in between. The CDR3 contains 13 residues. The germline gives CDR1 DFQATT, CDR2 SNEGSKA (reference sequence). The CDR3 DNA sequence: TGCAGTGCTAGAGCCGGCAGCTCCTACGAGCAGTACTTC. Translated, it gives CSARAGSSYEQYF.

This chain connects TRBV6-5 to TRBJ2-2; 9 bases agree with TRBD1. The germline V gene encodes CDR1 MNHEY and CDR2 SVGAGI. Trimming at V came to 2 bases and at J to 7 bases, leaving 14 bases not matched to a gene. The CDR3 runs to 18 residues. Written as DNA, the CDR3 is TGTGCCAGCAGTTACCCCGCAAAACCGGGACAGGGTATCGGGGAGCTGTTTTTT. Its protein product is CASSYPAKPGQGIGELFF.

There are a few counts of this clonotype. The chain uses TRBV28 and TRBJ2-7; TRBD1 matches at 7 bases. The CDR3 is 14 residues long. V lost 5 bases and J lost 2; bases outside the gene matches: 6. CDR1 and CDR2 from the germline V gene are MDHEN and SYDVKM. The CDR3 is CASSDLTGTYEQYF. CDR3 nucleotide sequence: TGTGCCAGCAGTGATCTGACAGGGACCTACGAGCAGTACTTC.

The chain carries TRBV7-2 and TRBJ1-1; the D is unclear. Germline CDR1 is SGHTA and CDR2 is FQGNSA. The CDR3 consists of 13 residues. Trimming shortened V by 5 bases and J by 0 bases, and 7 bases separated the two germline ends. This chain's CDR3 is CASSPLMNTEAFF. The CDR3 region has the DNA TGTGCCAGCAGCCCCCTTATGAACACTGAAGCTTTCTTT.

The CDR3 nucleotides read TGTGCCAGCAGTGATCGGGCGGGGCCGGGGTCACCCCTCCACTTT. Translated: CASSDRAGPGSPLHF. The rearrangement links TRBV6-1 to TRBJ1-6; possible D gene TRBD1, 5 bases. Germline V gene data show CDR1 as MNHNS and CDR2 as SASEGT. Trimming pared 3 bases from V and 10 bases from J, leaving 16 bases between. This CDR3 has 15 residues.